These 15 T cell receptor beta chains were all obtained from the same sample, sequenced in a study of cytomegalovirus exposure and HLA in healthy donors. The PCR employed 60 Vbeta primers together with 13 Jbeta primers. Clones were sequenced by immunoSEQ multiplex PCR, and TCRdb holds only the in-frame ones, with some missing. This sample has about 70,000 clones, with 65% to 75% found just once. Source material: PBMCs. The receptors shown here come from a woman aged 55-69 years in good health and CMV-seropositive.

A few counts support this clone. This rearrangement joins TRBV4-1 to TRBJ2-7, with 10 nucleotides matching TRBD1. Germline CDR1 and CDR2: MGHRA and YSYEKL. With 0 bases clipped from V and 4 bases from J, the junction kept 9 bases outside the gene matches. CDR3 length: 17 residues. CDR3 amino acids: CASSQERWDRGGYEQYF. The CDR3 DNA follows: TGCGCCAGCAGCCAAGAGAGGTGGGACAGGGGAGGGTACGAGCAGTACTTC.

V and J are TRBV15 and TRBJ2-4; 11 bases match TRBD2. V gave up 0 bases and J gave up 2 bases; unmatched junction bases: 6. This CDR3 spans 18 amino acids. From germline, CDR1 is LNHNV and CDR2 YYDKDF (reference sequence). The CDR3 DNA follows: TGTGCCACCAGCAGAGATTCCGGGACTAGCGGACCCAAAAACATTCAGTACTTC. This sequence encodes CATSRDSGTSGPKNIQYF.

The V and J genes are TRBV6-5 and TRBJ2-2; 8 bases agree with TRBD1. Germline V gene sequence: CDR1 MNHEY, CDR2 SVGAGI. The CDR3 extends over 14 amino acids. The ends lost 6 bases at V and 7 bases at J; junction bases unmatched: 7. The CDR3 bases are TGTGCCAGCAGCCAACAGGGGGTGGTCGGGGAGCTGTTTTTT. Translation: CASSQQGVVGELFF.

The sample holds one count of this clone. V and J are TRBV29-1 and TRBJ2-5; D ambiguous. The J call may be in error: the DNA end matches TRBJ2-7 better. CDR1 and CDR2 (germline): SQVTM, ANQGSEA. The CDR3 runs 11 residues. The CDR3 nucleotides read TGCAGCGTTGTACGAGACTACGAGCAGTACTTC. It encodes CSVVRDYEQYF.

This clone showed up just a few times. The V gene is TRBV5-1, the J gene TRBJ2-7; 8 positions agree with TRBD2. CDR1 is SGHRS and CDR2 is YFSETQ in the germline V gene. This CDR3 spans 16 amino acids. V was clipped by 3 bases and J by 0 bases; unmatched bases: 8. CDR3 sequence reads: CASSSRAGGSSYEQYF. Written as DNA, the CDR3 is TGCGCCAGCAGCTCGAGGGCGGGGGGAAGCTCCTACGAGCAGTACTTC.

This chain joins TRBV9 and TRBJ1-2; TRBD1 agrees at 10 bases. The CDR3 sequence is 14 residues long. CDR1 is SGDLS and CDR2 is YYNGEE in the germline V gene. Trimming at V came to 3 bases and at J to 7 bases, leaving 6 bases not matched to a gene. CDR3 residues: CASSASGTGAGYTF. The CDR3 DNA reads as TGTGCCAGCAGCGCTTCCGGGACAGGGGCTGGCTACACCTTC.

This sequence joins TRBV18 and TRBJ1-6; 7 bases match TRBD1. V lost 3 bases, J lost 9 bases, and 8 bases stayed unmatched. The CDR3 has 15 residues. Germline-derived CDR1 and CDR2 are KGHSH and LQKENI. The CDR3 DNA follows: TGTGCCAGCTCACCTGAGAGGGGGCAGGGTTCACCCCTCCACTTT. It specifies CASSPERGQGSPLHF.

CDR3 nucleotides: TGTGCCAGCACCATGCGCCAAGAGACCCAGTACTTC. Its translation: CASTMRQETQYF. This chain links TRBV2 with TRBJ2-5; D gene ambiguous. V was shortened by 7 bases and J by 1 base, with 7 bases between the two germline ends. This CDR3 has 12 amino acids. In germline, CDR1 is SNHLY, CDR2 FYNNEI.

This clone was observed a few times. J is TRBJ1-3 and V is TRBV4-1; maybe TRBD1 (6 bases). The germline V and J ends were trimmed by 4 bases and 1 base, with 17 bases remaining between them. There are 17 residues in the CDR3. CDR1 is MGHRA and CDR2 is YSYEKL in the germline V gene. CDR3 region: CASSLQTGRGSGNTIYF. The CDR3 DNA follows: TGCGCCAGCAGCCTTCAAACAGGGAGAGGTTCTGGAAACACCATATATTTT.

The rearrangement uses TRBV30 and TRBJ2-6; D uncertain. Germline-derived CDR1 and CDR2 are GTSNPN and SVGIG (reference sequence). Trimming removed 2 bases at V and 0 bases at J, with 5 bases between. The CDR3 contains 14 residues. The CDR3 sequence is CAWSMASGANVLTF. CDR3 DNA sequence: TGTGCCTGGAGTATGGCCTCTGGGGCCAACGTCCTGACTTTC.

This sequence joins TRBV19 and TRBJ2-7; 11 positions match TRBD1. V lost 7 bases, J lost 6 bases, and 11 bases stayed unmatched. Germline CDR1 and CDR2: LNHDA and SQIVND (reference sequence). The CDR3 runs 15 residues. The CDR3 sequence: CASNPTGQGGLEQYF. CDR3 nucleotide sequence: TGTGCCAGTAACCCTACGGGACAGGGGGGGCTCGAGCAGTACTTC.

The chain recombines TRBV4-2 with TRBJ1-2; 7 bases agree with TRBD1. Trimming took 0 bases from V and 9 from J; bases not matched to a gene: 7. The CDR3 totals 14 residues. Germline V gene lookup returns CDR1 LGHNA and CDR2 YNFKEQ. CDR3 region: CASSQDGQGGRYTF. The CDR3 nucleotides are TGTGCCAGCAGCCAAGATGGCCAGGGGGGACGCTACACCTTC.

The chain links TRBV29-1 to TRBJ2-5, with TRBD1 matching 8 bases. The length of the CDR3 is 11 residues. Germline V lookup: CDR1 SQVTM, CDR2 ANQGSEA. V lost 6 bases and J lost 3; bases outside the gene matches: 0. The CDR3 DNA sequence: TGCAGCGTGGACAGGGAAGAGACCCAGTACTTC. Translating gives CSVDREETQYF. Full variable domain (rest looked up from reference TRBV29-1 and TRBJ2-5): SAVISQKPSRDICQRGTSLTIQCQVDSQVTMMFWYRQQPGQSLTLIATANQGSEATYESGFVIDKFPISRPNLTFSTLTVSNMSPEDSSIYLCSVDREETQYFGPGTRLLVL.

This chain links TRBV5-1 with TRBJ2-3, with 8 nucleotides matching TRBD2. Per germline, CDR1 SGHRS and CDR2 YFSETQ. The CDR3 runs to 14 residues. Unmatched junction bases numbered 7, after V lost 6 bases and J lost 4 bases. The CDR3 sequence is CASNPQAGADTQYF. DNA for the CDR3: TGCGCCAGCAACCCTCAAGCGGGAGCAGATACGCAGTATTTT.

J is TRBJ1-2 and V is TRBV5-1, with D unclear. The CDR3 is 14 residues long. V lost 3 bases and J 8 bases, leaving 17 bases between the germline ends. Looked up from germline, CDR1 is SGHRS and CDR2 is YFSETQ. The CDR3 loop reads CASSSEISPAGYTF. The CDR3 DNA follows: TGCGCCAGCAGCTCCGAGATTTCTCCTGCGGGCTACACCTTC.